The T cell receptor beta chain described here comes from a study of radiotherapy plus CTLA-4 blockade in lung cancer. This clone has a handful of counts. Germline loops: CDR1 LNHDA, CDR2 SQIVND (reference sequence). The CDR3 is 14 residues long. V trimming: 7 bases; J trimming: 2 bases; junction bases outside the gene matches: 6. The method was immunoSEQ multiplex PCR; TCRdb's version includes in-frame clones alone and lacks a portion of them. The sample includes some 51,000 clones, about three quarters of them seen just once. This material consisted of peripheral blood, taken from a patient treated with radiotherapy plus ipilimumab. The rearrangement uses TRBV19 and TRBJ1-1, with 8 bases that match TRBD1. This TCR derives from a human donor with non-small cell lung cancer whose response to radiotherapy plus ipilimumab could not be evaluated. CDR3 sequence (DNA): TGTGCCAGTAATCGGGCAGGGGGCAACACTGAAGCTTTCTTT. Translated, it gives CASNRAGGNTEAFF.